A selection of T cell receptor beta chains follows, all from one sample in a study of molecular identifiers for immune sequencing clone quantification. Each CDR3 protein is one row after TCRdb ran MiXCR on the PCR reads. The table has just under 65,000 distinct CDR3 sequences, 17% seen once; the top ten hold 1.3% to 1.5%. The sample taken for sequencing was naive CD8+ T cells from blood, with Jurkat cell RNA spiked in. Source of these receptors: a human donor in good health. Some libraries in this study had Jurkat cell RNA spiked in. Both conserved end residues are part of each CDR3. The D gene is left open where the match is weak. The size field is filled for only some rows; it gives once, few, many or a size class.

abundance: .; v_gene: TRBV7-6; d_gene: .; j_gene: TRBJ2-1; CDR3nt: TGTGCCAGCAGCCCGAGGACCACCCGCAATGAGCAGTTCTTC; CDR3aa: CASSPRTTRNEQFF
abundance: many; v_gene: TRBV7-9; d_gene: .; j_gene: TRBJ1-5; CDR3nt: TGTGCCAGCAGCTTAGGGGGGGCGATTCAGCCCCAGCATTTT; CDR3aa: CASSLGGAIQPQHF
abundance: .; v_gene: TRBV12-3/TRBV12-4; d_gene: .; j_gene: TRBJ1-2; CDR3nt: TGTGCCAGCAGTTTTCAGGGTTCCTATGGCTACACCTTC; CDR3aa: CASSFQGSYGYTF
abundance: .; v_gene: TRBV20-1; d_gene: .; j_gene: TRBJ1-1; CDR3nt: TGCAGTGCTAGGACGAGCGGCGGGGGATACACTGAAGCTTTCTTT; CDR3aa: CSARTSGGGYTEAFF
abundance: few; v_gene: TRBV7-2; d_gene: TRBD1; j_gene: TRBJ2-7; CDR3nt: TGTGCCAGCAGCCAGGGAAGGACAGGTACCTACGAGCAGTACTTC; CDR3aa: CASSQGRTGTYEQYF
abundance: .; v_gene: TRBV7-8; d_gene: TRBD1; j_gene: TRBJ2-7; CDR3nt: TGTGCCAGCAGCTTAGATGGCCTCTACGGGACAGGGACTTACGAGCAGTACTTC; CDR3aa: CASSLDGLYGTGTYEQYF
abundance: .; v_gene: TRBV6-5; d_gene: TRBD1; j_gene: TRBJ2-7; CDR3nt: TGTGCCAGCAGTCTCAGACAGGGGGCCTACGAGCAGTACTTC; CDR3aa: CASSLRQGAYEQYF
abundance: many; v_gene: TRBV12-5; d_gene: .; j_gene: TRBJ2-3; CDR3nt: TGTGCTAGTGGTCTCGTCGGGGAGCAGTATTTT; CDR3aa: CASGLVGEQYF
abundance: many; v_gene: TRBV4-1; d_gene: .; j_gene: TRBJ2-7; CDR3nt: TGCGCCAGCAGCCAGGAGATTGCCTACGAGCAGTACTTC; CDR3aa: CASSQEIAYEQYF
abundance: many; v_gene: TRBV14; d_gene: .; j_gene: TRBJ2-3; CDR3nt: TGTGCCAGCAGCCATATCGGATCGTACACAGATACGCAGTATTTT; CDR3aa: CASSHIGSYTDTQYF
abundance: many; v_gene: TRBV6-5; d_gene: .; j_gene: TRBJ1-1; CDR3nt: TGTGCCAGCAGTTCTGGGCCCTCGTCTGAAGCTTTCTTT; CDR3aa: CASSSGPSSEAFF
abundance: .; v_gene: TRBV6-2/TRBV6-3; d_gene: .; j_gene: TRBJ2-1; CDR3nt: TGTGCCAGCAGGCTCAAGTTGACGGTTGAGCAGTTCTTC; CDR3aa: CASRLKLTVEQFF
abundance: .; v_gene: TRBV29-1; d_gene: .; j_gene: TRBJ1-1; CDR3nt: TGCAGCGTTACAGGGCAGATCGGGGGGCTTTCTGGGGGGGCTTTCTTT; CDR3aa: CSVTGQIGGLSGGAFF
abundance: many; v_gene: TRBV29-1; d_gene: TRBD2; j_gene: TRBJ2-1; CDR3nt: TGCAGCGTTGGGACTAGCGACTACAATGAGCAGTTCTTC; CDR3aa: CSVGTSDYNEQFF
abundance: many; v_gene: TRBV9; d_gene: .; j_gene: TRBJ1-1; CDR3nt: TGTGCCAGCAGCGTAGGAGGCGCGGTGTGGGGGAATGGTACTGAAGCTTTCTTT; CDR3aa: CASSVGGAVWGNGTEAFF
abundance: many; v_gene: TRBV20-1; d_gene: .; j_gene: TRBJ2-1; CDR3nt: TGCAGTGCTAAGGGGTCCAATTCCTACAATGAGCAGTTCTTC; CDR3aa: CSAKGSNSYNEQFF
abundance: many; v_gene: TRBV4-2; d_gene: TRBD2; j_gene: TRBJ2-2; CDR3nt: TGTGCCAGCAGCCAATTCGGGTCTAGCGGGATGGGGGAGCTGTTTTTT; CDR3aa: CASSQFGSSGMGELFF
abundance: .; v_gene: TRBV6-6; d_gene: .; j_gene: TRBJ2-2; CDR3nt: TGTGCCAGCAGGTGGACTGCGGTCGGGGGGGAGCTGTTTTTT; CDR3aa: CASRWTAVGGELFF
abundance: few; v_gene: TRBV2; d_gene: TRBD2; j_gene: TRBJ2-1; CDR3nt: TGTGCCAGCACAGAATATGGTCCCGGCGGACTAGCGGAAAACAATGAGCAGTTCTTC; CDR3aa: CASTEYGPGGLAENNEQFF
abundance: many; v_gene: TRBV28; d_gene: .; j_gene: TRBJ2-3; CDR3nt: TGTGCCAGCAGTTTTCGGGGGAGAGGCACAGATACGCAGTATTTT; CDR3aa: CASSFRGRGTDTQYF
abundance: .; v_gene: TRBV27; d_gene: .; j_gene: TRBJ1-6; CDR3nt: TGTGCCAGCAGTTCCCTACTGCGATCCTATAATTCACCCCTCCACTTT; CDR3aa: CASSSLLRSYNSPLHF
abundance: many; v_gene: TRBV5-5; d_gene: .; j_gene: TRBJ1-2; CDR3nt: TGTGCCAGCAGCTTGGTGGCAGGCCCTGATCTGGACTATGGCTACACCTTC; CDR3aa: CASSLVAGPDLDYGYTF
abundance: many; v_gene: TRBV24-1; d_gene: .; j_gene: TRBJ2-3; CDR3nt: TGTGCCACCAGCCTCGTTAGCACAGATACGCAGTATTTT; CDR3aa: CATSLVSTDTQYF
abundance: many; v_gene: TRBV28; d_gene: .; j_gene: TRBJ1-1; CDR3nt: TGTGCCAGCAGTCCCAGCCTAAGGATCGCTGAAGCTTTCTTT; CDR3aa: CASSPSLRIAEAFF
abundance: few; v_gene: TRBV4-1; d_gene: .; j_gene: TRBJ2-7; CDR3nt: TGCGCCAGCAGCCAAGAGCCAGCTAGGGTGTCCTACGAGCAGTACTTC; CDR3aa: CASSQEPARVSYEQYF
abundance: many; v_gene: TRBV14; d_gene: TRBD2; j_gene: TRBJ2-3; CDR3nt: TGTGCCAGCAGCCCCTCCCTAGCGGGAGTAGTTACGGATACGCAGTATTTT; CDR3aa: CASSPSLAGVVTDTQYF
abundance: many; v_gene: TRBV7-6; d_gene: .; j_gene: TRBJ2-3; CDR3nt: TGTGCCAGCAGCGGAACAGCAGGGGTCCTTAGCACAGATACGCAGTATTTT; CDR3aa: CASSGTAGVLSTDTQYF
abundance: many; v_gene: TRBV9; d_gene: .; j_gene: TRBJ2-7; CDR3nt: TGTGCCAGCAGCGTAGGTGGGCAGGCCTACGAGCAGTACTTC; CDR3aa: CASSVGGQAYEQYF
abundance: few; v_gene: TRBV27; d_gene: .; j_gene: TRBJ2-1; CDR3nt: TGTGCCAGCAGTTTATTGGTCAGGGTCAATGAGCAGTTCTTC; CDR3aa: CASSLLVRVNEQFF
abundance: many; v_gene: TRBV11-3; d_gene: .; j_gene: TRBJ2-3; CDR3nt: TGTGCCAGCAGCCCCCCCCAGGGGACTTTACAGGATACGCAGTATTTT; CDR3aa: CASSPPQGTLQDTQYF
abundance: many; v_gene: TRBV19; d_gene: TRBD1; j_gene: TRBJ2-3; CDR3nt: TGTGCCAGTTGCGACAGGGGGCTGGGTGGCGGACGCACAGATACGCAGTATTTT; CDR3aa: CASCDRGLGGGRTDTQYF
abundance: .; v_gene: TRBV20-1; d_gene: .; j_gene: TRBJ2-7; CDR3nt: TGCAGTGCTAGAGACCTCGGACAGTCCTACGAGCAGTACTTC; CDR3aa: CSARDLGQSYEQYF
abundance: few; v_gene: TRBV20-1; d_gene: .; j_gene: TRBJ2-1; CDR3nt: TGCAGTGCTAGGATACTAGGGGATTCCTACAATGAGCAGTTCTTC; CDR3aa: CSARILGDSYNEQFF
abundance: many; v_gene: TRBV27; d_gene: .; j_gene: TRBJ1-5; CDR3nt: TGTGCCAGCAGTTTACTCGGTGGTCAGCCCCAGCATTTT; CDR3aa: CASSLLGGQPQHF
abundance: .; v_gene: TRBV10-2; d_gene: .; j_gene: TRBJ2-1; CDR3nt: TGCGCCGGCAGGGTACCCGGGACTGGGTCCAATGAGCAGTTCTTC; CDR3aa: CAGRVPGTGSNEQFF
abundance: few; v_gene: TRBV5-8; d_gene: .; j_gene: TRBJ2-1; CDR3nt: TGTGCCAGCAGCTTGGAGGAGGGGGCAGGTAATGAGCAGTTCTTC; CDR3aa: CASSLEEGAGNEQFF
abundance: many; v_gene: TRBV6-2/TRBV6-3; d_gene: .; j_gene: TRBJ1-5; CDR3nt: TGTGCCAGCAGTTACTCAAATAGCAATCAGCCCCAGCATTTT; CDR3aa: CASSYSNSNQPQHF
abundance: many; v_gene: TRBV29-1; d_gene: .; j_gene: TRBJ2-3; CDR3nt: TGCAGCGTTGTCGGAACAGATACGCAGTATTTT; CDR3aa: CSVVGTDTQYF
abundance: many; v_gene: TRBV29-1; d_gene: .; j_gene: TRBJ2-7; CDR3nt: TGCAGCGCCTCGGACAGAATTACCTACGAGCAGTACTTC; CDR3aa: CSASDRITYEQYF
abundance: many; v_gene: TRBV19; d_gene: .; j_gene: TRBJ2-3; CDR3nt: TGTGCCAGTAGTGAGGTGGTTGGGGATACGCAGTATTTT; CDR3aa: CASSEVVGDTQYF
abundance: .; v_gene: TRBV13; d_gene: TRBD2; j_gene: TRBJ2-1; CDR3nt: TGTGCCAGCAGCCTCGGCCTAGCGGGAGGGAGGGATGAGCAGTTCTTC; CDR3aa: CASSLGLAGGRDEQFF
abundance: .; v_gene: TRBV13; d_gene: TRBD2; j_gene: TRBJ2-1; CDR3nt: TGTGCCAGCAGCCCCCGGGGACTAGCGGGGTACAGTGAGCAGTTCTTC; CDR3aa: CASSPRGLAGYSEQFF
abundance: many; v_gene: TRBV4-2; d_gene: .; j_gene: TRBJ2-3; CDR3nt: TGTGCCAGCAGGCACGGGACAACGGATTCAGATACGCAGTATTTT; CDR3aa: CASRHGTTDSDTQYF
abundance: many; v_gene: TRBV19; d_gene: .; j_gene: TRBJ2-3; CDR3nt: TGTGCCAGTAGTATTACGGGAGCTGTCCCAGATACGCAGTATTTT; CDR3aa: CASSITGAVPDTQYF
abundance: many; v_gene: TRBV7-8; d_gene: .; j_gene: TRBJ1-1; CDR3nt: TGTGCCAGCAGCCTTAGGGATACTGAAGCTTTCTTT; CDR3aa: CASSLRDTEAFF
abundance: many; v_gene: TRBV29-1; d_gene: .; j_gene: TRBJ2-7; CDR3nt: TGCAGCGTTGTTCCGGGAACCTACGAGCAGTACTTC; CDR3aa: CSVVPGTYEQYF
abundance: many; v_gene: TRBV11-2; d_gene: .; j_gene: TRBJ1-6; CDR3nt: TGTGCCAGCAGCTTAGTAGGGGGAGTACTCTATAATTCACCCCTCCACTTT; CDR3aa: CASSLVGGVLYNSPLHF
abundance: few; v_gene: TRBV6-6; d_gene: .; j_gene: TRBJ2-1; CDR3nt: TGTGCCAGCAGTAAGCATCCCGAAAGGACTGGATACTACAATGAGCAGTTCTTC; CDR3aa: CASSKHPERTGYYNEQFF
abundance: .; v_gene: TRBV11-3; d_gene: TRBD2; j_gene: TRBJ2-1; CDR3nt: TGTGCCAGCAGCTTAGACTCAAGCGGGGCCCCCTACAATGAGCAGTTCTTC; CDR3aa: CASSLDSSGAPYNEQFF
abundance: many; v_gene: TRBV23-1; d_gene: .; j_gene: TRBJ2-6; CDR3nt: TGCGCCAGCAGTCCAACGCTCCACATCAGGGGCCGCAACTCTGGGGCCAACGTCCTGACTTTC; CDR3aa: CASSPTLHIRGRNSGANVLTF
abundance: once; v_gene: TRBV12-3/TRBV12-4; d_gene: TRBD2; j_gene: TRBJ2-1; CDR3nt: TGTGCCTGCAGTTGGGGGGGGGCCGGGACTAGCACGAATGAGCAGTTCTTC; CDR3aa: CACSWGGAGTSTNEQFF
abundance: many; v_gene: TRBV6-2/TRBV6-3; d_gene: TRBD2; j_gene: TRBJ2-4; CDR3nt: TGTGTCAGCAGTTACCCTACTAGCGGGGACTTAGCCAAAAACATTCAGTACTTC; CDR3aa: CVSSYPTSGDLAKNIQYF
abundance: many; v_gene: TRBV19; d_gene: .; j_gene: TRBJ2-7; CDR3nt: TGTGCCAGTAGTCCTGCGGTTCCCTACGAGCAGTACTTC; CDR3aa: CASSPAVPYEQYF
abundance: few; v_gene: TRBV21-1; d_gene: .; j_gene: TRBJ1-3; CDR3nt: TGTGCCAGGATGACAGACTCTGGAAACACCATATATTTT; CDR3aa: CARMTDSGNTIYF
abundance: many; v_gene: TRBV29-1; d_gene: TRBD1; j_gene: TRBJ2-7; CDR3nt: TGCAGCGTGGTGACAGGGAACTCCTACGAGCAGTACTTC; CDR3aa: CSVVTGNSYEQYF
abundance: many; v_gene: TRBV28; d_gene: TRBD2; j_gene: TRBJ2-7; CDR3nt: TGTGCCAGCAGTTTACGGAGCGGGAGTTCCTACGAGCAGTACTTC; CDR3aa: CASSLRSGSSYEQYF
abundance: .; v_gene: TRBV6-5; d_gene: .; j_gene: TRBJ1-2; CDR3nt: TGTGCCAGCAGTTACTCGAGGGGGGCGGGCAGGGATGGCTACACCTTC; CDR3aa: CASSYSRGAGRDGYTF